A single sample gave rise to the 20 T cell receptor beta chains below, sequenced in a study of PD-1 blockade in classical Hodgkin lymphoma. The table came from immunoSEQ multiplex PCR; TCRdb's copy has only in-frame clones and leaves some out. The sample holds more than 40,000 clones; about nine tenths are singletons and the top ten take roughly a tenth. Patients all relapsed after autologous stem cell transplantation, and there was variation in brentuximab vedotin exposure. The source was peripheral blood mononuclear cells (PBMCs), collected at baseline. Source of these receptors: a human donor with classical Hodgkin lymphoma.

The V and J genes are TRBV5-6 and TRBJ1-4; 8 nucleotides agree with TRBD1. The CDR3 runs 15 residues. Germline V gene lookup returns CDR1 SGHDT and CDR2 YYEEEE. The V and J ends lost 3 bases and 1 base, in that order; junction bases with no gene match: 2. CDR3 sequence (DNA): TGTGCCAGCAGCTCCAGGGGGCGAACTAATGAAAAACTGTTTTTT. Amino acid sequence: CASSSRGRTNEKLFF.

The rearrangement joins TRBV29-1 to TRBJ1-2, with D perhaps TRBD1 (6 bases). Germline CDR1 reads SQVTM; CDR2 reads ANQGSEA. The CDR3 spans 11 residues. V was cut by 5 bases and J by 2 bases, with 6 bases left in between. CDR3 region: CSVRGNYGYTF. The CDR3 bases are TGCAGCGTTAGGGGGAACTATGGCTACACCTTC.

The gene calls are TRBV9 and TRBJ1-3; 7 bases are shared with TRBD1. This CDR3 comprises 15 residues. Per germline, CDR1 SGDLS and CDR2 YYNGEE. The V segment lost 3 bases and the J segment 0 bases; nucleotides outside the gene matches: 3. The CDR3: CASSATGNSGNTIYF. Written as DNA, the CDR3 is TGTGCCAGCAGCGCGACAGGGAACTCTGGAAACACCATATATTTT.

Of note for this clone: Other DNA sequences of this sample code for an identical CDR3. V gene TRBV9 combines with J gene TRBJ2-1; no clear D gene. Germline V gene sequence: CDR1 SGDLS, CDR2 YYNGEE. This CDR3 region has 11 residues. Trimming shortened V by 4 bases and J by 6 bases, and 5 bases separated the two germline ends. CDR3 region: CASSLSNEQFF. The CDR3 DNA follows: TGTGCCAGCAGCCTAAGCAATGAGCAGTTCTTC.

The V and J genes are TRBV5-1 and TRBJ2-1; 7 bases are a match to TRBD2. The germline gives CDR1 SGHRS, CDR2 YFSETQ. V was clipped by 0 bases and J by 5 bases; unmatched bases: 5. The CDR3 is made up of 15 amino acids. The CDR3 DNA is TGCGCCAGCAGCTTGGTGGGACTATCCAACAATGAGCAGTTCTTC. Its protein product is CASSLVGLSNNEQFF.

This chain uses TRBV7-9 with TRBJ2-5; D could derive from TRBD1 or TRBD2 (7 bases each). Germline lookup yields CDR1 SEHNR and CDR2 FQNEAQ (reference sequence). Trimming left V 0 bases short and J 3 bases short, with 11 bases between. The CDR3 sequence is 15 residues long. The CDR3 protein is CASSLAQGREETQYF. The CDR3 nucleotides are TGTGCCAGCAGCTTAGCACAGGGGAGGGAAGAGACCCAGTACTTC. The variable domain in full, completed from reference TRBV7-9 and TRBJ2-5, reads DTGVSQNPRHKITKRGQNVTFRCDPISEHNRLYWYRQTLGQGPEFLTYFQNEAQLEKSRLLSDRFSAERPKGSFSTLEIQRTEQGDSAMYLCASSLAQGREETQYFGPGTRLLVL.

As DNA, the CDR3 is TGTGCCAGCAGCCCCCGGCGACAGGGCCGAAACACCATATATTTT. Translated, it gives CASSPRRQGRNTIYF. The chain carries TRBV11-2 and TRBJ1-3; 7 nucleotides align to TRBD1. Germline V lookup: CDR1 SGHAT, CDR2 FQNNGV. V dropped 5 bases and J dropped 5; count of bases not matched to a gene: 9. This CDR3 spans 15 amino acids.

This sequence joins TRBV4-3 and TRBJ2-3; 10 nucleotides match TRBD2. With 2 bases clipped from V and 8 bases from J, the junction kept 7 bases outside the gene matches. The CDR3 is made up of 15 amino acids. Per germline, CDR1 LGHNA and CDR2 YSLEER. The CDR3 protein is CASSQLAGDTSTQYF. The CDR3 DNA follows: TGCGCCAGCAGCCAACTAGCGGGGGACACGAGTACGCAGTATTTT.

The chain employs TRBV4-2 and TRBJ2-1; perhaps TRBD2 as D (5 bases). The germline V and J ends were trimmed by 0 bases and 8 bases, with 17 bases remaining between them. The CDR3 totals 16 residues. Looked up from germline, CDR1 is LGHNA and CDR2 is YNFKEQ. The CDR3 sequence is CASSQEQRRFSDEQFF. In nucleotides, the CDR3 is TGTGCCAGCAGCCAAGAACAGCGGCGCTTCAGTGATGAGCAGTTCTTC.

About this clone itself: Its ends do not fully match the called genes, so a read error is possible. The chain links TRBV7-7 to TRBJ2-3; 14 bases agree with TRBD2. The CDR3 is 16 residues long. Germline V CDR1 and CDR2: SSHAT, FNYEAQ (reference sequence). CDR3 bases: TGTGCTAGCAGCTTAGGACTAGCGGGGGGCGCAGATACGCAGTATTTT. Protein product: CASSLGLAGGADTQYF.

V gene TRBV27 combines with J gene TRBJ2-7; D gene ambiguous. The CDR3 spans 14 residues. Germline CDR1 MNHEY, CDR2 SMNVEV (reference sequence). Deletions cut 2 bases from V and 5 bases from J, with 13 bases between. This CDR3 is CASSLRTLPDEQYF. DNA for the CDR3: TGTGCCAGCAGTTTAAGGACCCTACCGGACGAGCAGTACTTC.

V and J are TRBV6-1 and TRBJ1-2; D call uncertain. The CDR3 is made up of 13 amino acids. V shed 6 bases and J shed 4 bases, with 12 bases lying between them. Germline-derived CDR1 and CDR2 are MNHNS and SASEGT. CDR3 DNA sequence: TGTGCCAGCAGGCTCCAGATCCTCTATGGCTACACCTTC. This codes for CASRLQILYGYTF.

The chain recombines TRBV5-1 with TRBJ2-3; possible D gene TRBD1, 8 bases. V lost 6 bases and J 5 bases, leaving 19 bases between the germline ends. The CDR3 consists of 15 residues. Germline V lookup: CDR1 SGHRS, CDR2 YFSETQ. The CDR3 DNA is TGCGCCAGCATCAAAGACAGGGGAGGGGTAGATACGCAGTATTTT. Its translation: CASIKDRGGVDTQYF. Variable domain in full (rest from reference TRBV5-1 and TRBJ2-3): KAGVTQTPRYLIKTRGQQVTLSCSPISGHRSVSWYQQTPGQGLQFLFEYFSETQRNKGNFPGRFSGRQFSNSRSEMNVSTLELGDSALYLCASIKDRGGVDTQYFGPGTRLTVL.

CDR3 nucleotides: TGCAGCGTTGTATTCGGGATTCCCCCCCAGCCCCAGCATTTT. Its protein product is CSVVFGIPPQPQHF. The chain is built from TRBV29-1 and TRBJ1-5, with unresolved D. Germline V gene sequence: CDR1 SQVTM, CDR2 ANQGSEA. The V end lost 4 bases, the J end lost 7 bases, and 17 bases lay between the germline ends. The CDR3 is 14 residues long.

This rearrangement joins TRBV6-5 to TRBJ2-7, with D perhaps assigned TRBD1 or TRBD2 (5 bases each). Trimming shortened V by 6 bases and J by 6 bases, and 21 bases separated the two germline ends. Germline CDR1 MNHEY, CDR2 SVGAGI. The CDR3 spans 15 residues. The CDR3: CASRPGTLQFREQYF. The CDR3 nucleotides are TGTGCCAGCAGACCCGGGACCCTGCAATTTCGCGAGCAGTACTTC.

J is TRBJ1-5 and V is TRBV19, with a weak D call TRBD1 (5 bases). Trimming left V 3 bases short and J 5 bases short, with 11 bases between. Germline CDR1 is LNHDA and CDR2 is SQIVND (reference sequence). This CDR3 is built from 14 residues. CDR3 in amino acids: CASSIGAGDQPQHF. The CDR3 DNA sequence: TGTGCCAGTAGTATCGGGGCCGGGGATCAGCCCCAGCATTTT.

The CDR3 coding sequence is TGCAGCGGATATTCCGGAGGTCGAGGCTACACCTTC. It yields the protein CSGYSGGRGYTF. J is TRBJ1-2 and V is TRBV29-1, with unresolved D. Germline V gene sequence: CDR1 SQVTM, CDR2 ANQGSEA. This CDR3 comprises 12 residues. V was trimmed by 7 bases and J by 8 bases, leaving 17 bases between them.

The V call is TRBV7-9, the J call TRBJ2-7, with D perhaps TRBD1 or TRBD2 (5 bases each). This CDR3 has 15 amino acids. Trimming stripped 5 bases from V and 0 bases from J, with 14 bases between. CDR1 SEHNR and CDR2 FQNEAQ come from the germline V gene (reference sequence). CDR3: CASSTKGDRSYEQYF. The CDR3, as DNA: TGTGCCAGCAGCACAAAAGGGGACCGCTCCTACGAGCAGTACTTC. The whole variable domain, filled in from reference TRBV7-9 and TRBJ2-7, reads DTGVSQNPRHKITKRGQNVTFRCDPISEHNRLYWYRQTLGQGPEFLTYFQNEAQLEKSRLLSDRFSAERPKGSFSTLEIQRTEQGDSAMYLCASSTKGDRSYEQYFGPGTRLTVT.

The rearrangement uses TRBV14 and TRBJ1-5; a possible D gene is TRBD1 (6 bases). The CDR3 is 16 residues long. CDR1 is SGHDN and CDR2 is FVKESK in the germline V gene. Trimming took 3 bases from V and 2 from J, leaving 14 bases between them. The DNA of the CDR3 is TGTGCCAGCAGCCAGGAGCACAGGGTAGGCAATCAGCCCCAGCATTTT. It specifies CASSQEHRVGNQPQHF.

A note on this clone: Other DNA sequences in the sample encode the same CDR3. The rearrangement uses TRBV28 and TRBJ2-3; D is unresolved. Germline values: CDR1 MDHEN, CDR2 SYDVKM. This CDR3 is 14 amino acids long. V was shortened by 2 bases and J by 6 bases, with 12 bases between the two germline ends. The CDR3 sequence is CASSLLLGRDTQYF. The CDR3 DNA reads as TGTGCCAGCAGTTTACTTCTAGGGCGTGATACGCAGTATTTT.